This T cell receptor beta chain originates from a study of shared clonotypes between healthy human individuals. About 30,000 T cell genomes, or around 0.2 ug DNA, went into the sorted-subset replicate PCRs. Some clones are missing from TCRdb's copy, which holds only in-frame ones; the method was immunoSEQ multiplex PCR. The repertoire holds about 2,500,000 clones, with more than 80% as singletons. Investigators divided CD4+ cells into CD45RA+ naive and CD45RA-negative memory subsets. This CDR3 contains 12 residues. The V segment lost 5 bases and the J segment 6 bases; nucleotides outside the gene matches: 3. Germline CDR1 and CDR2: ENHRY and SYGVKD.

The TCR originated in a young man in good health. Sequencing used naive CD4+ T cells sorted from blood. The subset denotes: CD45RA+ positively selected. V is TRBV10-3 and J is TRBJ1-1; TRBD1 matches 7 bases. The chain's CDR3 is CAISQGVPEAFF. CDR3 nucleotides: TGTGCCATCAGTCAGGGGGTCCCTGAAGCTTTCTTT.